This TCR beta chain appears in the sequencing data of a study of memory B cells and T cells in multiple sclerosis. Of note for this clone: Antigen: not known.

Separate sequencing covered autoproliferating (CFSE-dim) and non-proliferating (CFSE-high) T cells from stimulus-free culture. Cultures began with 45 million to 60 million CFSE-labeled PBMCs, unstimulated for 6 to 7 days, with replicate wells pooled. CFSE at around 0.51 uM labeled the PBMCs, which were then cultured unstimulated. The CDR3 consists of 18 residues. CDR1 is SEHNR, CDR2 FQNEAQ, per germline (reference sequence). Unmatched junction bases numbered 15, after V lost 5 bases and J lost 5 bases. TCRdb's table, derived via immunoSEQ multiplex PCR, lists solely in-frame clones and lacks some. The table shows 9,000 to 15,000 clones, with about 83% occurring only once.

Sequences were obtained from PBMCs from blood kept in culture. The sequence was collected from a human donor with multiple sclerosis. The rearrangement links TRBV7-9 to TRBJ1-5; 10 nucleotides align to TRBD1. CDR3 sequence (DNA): TGTGCCAGCAGCCTAGGTGCCGGACAGGGGGATTTTGATCAGCCCCAGCATTTT. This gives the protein CASSLGAGQGDFDQPQHF.